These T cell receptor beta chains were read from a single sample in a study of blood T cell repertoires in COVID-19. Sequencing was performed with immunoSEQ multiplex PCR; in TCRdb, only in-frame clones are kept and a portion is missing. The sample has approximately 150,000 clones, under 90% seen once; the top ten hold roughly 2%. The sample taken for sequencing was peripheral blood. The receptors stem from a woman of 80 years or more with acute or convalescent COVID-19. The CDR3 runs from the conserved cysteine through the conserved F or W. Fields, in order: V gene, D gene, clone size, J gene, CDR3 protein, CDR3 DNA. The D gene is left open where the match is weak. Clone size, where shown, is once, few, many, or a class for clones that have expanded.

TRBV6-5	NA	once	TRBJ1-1	CASIEGGGTEAFF	TGTGCCAGCATCGAAGGGGGGGGGACTGAAGCTTTCTTT
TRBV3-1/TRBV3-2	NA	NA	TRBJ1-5	CASSQTAPGLQQPQHF	TGTGCCAGCAGCCAAACCGCCCCAGGGCTACAGCAGCCCCAGCATTTT
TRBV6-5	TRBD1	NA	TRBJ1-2	CASTLRTGAEGYTF	TGTGCCAGCACTCTCCGGACAGGGGCAGAGGGCTACACCTTC
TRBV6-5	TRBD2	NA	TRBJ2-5	CASSYVGGFSAQYF	TGTGCCAGCAGTTACGTGGGGGGGTTCTCGGCCCAGTACTTC
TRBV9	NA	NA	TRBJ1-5	CASSGPTGTQHF	TGTGCCAGCAGCGGACCGACAGGTACCCAGCATTTT
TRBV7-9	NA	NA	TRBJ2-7	CASSLQVYEQYF	TGTGCCAGCAGCTTACAGGTGTACGAGCAGTACTTC
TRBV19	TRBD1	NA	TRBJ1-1	CASSIQRGRRDGNTEAFF	TGTGCCAGTAGTATTCAGAGGGGGCGAAGAGATGGGAACACTGAAGCTTTCTTT
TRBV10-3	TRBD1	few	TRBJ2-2	CASVRGPPGTGELFF	TGTGCCTCCGTAAGGGGGCCACCGGGCACCGGGGAGCTGTTTTTT
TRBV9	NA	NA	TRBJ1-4	CASNPWTYNEKLFF	TGTGCCAGCAACCCCTGGACTTATAATGAAAAACTGTTTTTT
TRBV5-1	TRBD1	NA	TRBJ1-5	CASSFTGAQPQHF	TGCGCCAGCAGCTTCACAGGGGCTCAGCCCCAGCATTTT
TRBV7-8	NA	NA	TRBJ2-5	CASSGSGEGGSGETQYF	TGTGCCAGCAGCGGTAGCGGAGAGGGAGGTTCAGGAGAGACCCAGTACTTC
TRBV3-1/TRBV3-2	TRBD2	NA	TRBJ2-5	CASSHRAGGDEKETQYF	TGTGCCAGCAGCCACCGTGCGGGGGGGGACGAGAAGGAGACCCAGTACTTC
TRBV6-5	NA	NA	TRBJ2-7	CASSPGAYYEQYF	TGTGCCAGCAGCCCAGGGGCCTACTACGAGCAGTACTTC
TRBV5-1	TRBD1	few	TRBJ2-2	CASSFTGTGTVVGGELFF	TGCGCCAGCAGCTTCACCGGGACAGGGACGGTTGTGGGCGGGGAGCTGTTTTTT
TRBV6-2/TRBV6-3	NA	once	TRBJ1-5	CASSYGLSNQPQHF	TGTGCCAGCAGTTACGGGCTTAGCAATCAGCCCCAGCATTTT
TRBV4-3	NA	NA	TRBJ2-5	CASSQEHRFPETQYF	TGCGCCAGCAGCCAAGAGCACAGATTCCCCGAGACCCAGTACTTC
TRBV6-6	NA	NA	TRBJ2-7	CASSLLGLRNSEQYF	TGTGCCAGCAGCCTACTGGGACTGAGGAATAGCGAGCAGTACTTC
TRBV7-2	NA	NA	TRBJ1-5	CASGNIGQLSTSSNQPQHF	TGTGCCAGCGGGAATATAGGACAGCTGAGCACCTCTAGCAATCAGCCCCAGCATTTT
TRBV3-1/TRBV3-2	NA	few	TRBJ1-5	CASSQDTRQPQHF	TGTGCCAGCAGCCAGGACACGCGACAGCCCCAGCATTTT
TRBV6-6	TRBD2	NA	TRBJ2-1	CASSRLAGFSSYNEQFF	TGTGCCAGCAGCCGACTAGCGGGGTTTAGCTCCTACAATGAGCAGTTCTTC
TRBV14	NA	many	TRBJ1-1	CASSQTAEAFF	TGTGCCAGCAGCCAGACAGCCGAAGCTTTCTTT
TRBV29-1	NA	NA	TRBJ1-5	CSVGNRGNQPQHF	TGCAGCGTTGGAAACAGGGGCAATCAGCCCCAGCATTTT
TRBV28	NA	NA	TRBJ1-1	CASIADRSMNTEAFF	TGTGCCAGCATTGCGGATAGAAGCATGAACACTGAAGCTTTCTTT
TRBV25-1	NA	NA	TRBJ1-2	CASSVTGTYGYTF	TGTGCCAGCAGTGTAACAGGAACTTATGGCTACACCTTC
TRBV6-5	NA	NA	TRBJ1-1	CASSYEGNTEAFF	TGTGCCAGCAGTTATGAGGGGAACACTGAAGCTTTCTTT
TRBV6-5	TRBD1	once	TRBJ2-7	CASRPDRGSGEQYF	TGTGCCAGCAGACCCGACAGGGGTTCCGGAGAGCAGTACTTC
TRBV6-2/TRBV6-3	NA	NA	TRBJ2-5	CASSYSSVPRETQYF	TGTGCCAGCAGTTACTCATCGGTACCCCGAGAGACCCAGTACTTC
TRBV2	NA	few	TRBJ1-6	CASSEGGNSPLHF	TGTGCCAGCAGTGAGGGGGGGAATTCACCCCTCCACTTT
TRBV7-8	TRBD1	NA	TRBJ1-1	CASSSGQGEAFF	TGTGCCAGCAGCTCAGGACAGGGTGAAGCTTTCTTT
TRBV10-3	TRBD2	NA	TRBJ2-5	CAISEMAGGETQYF	TGTGCCATCAGTGAAATGGCGGGAGGGGAGACCCAGTACTTC
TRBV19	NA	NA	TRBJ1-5	CASSRTLDQPQHF	TGTGCCAGTAGTCGGACACTGGATCAGCCCCAGCATTTT
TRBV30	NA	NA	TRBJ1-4	CAWSVMSNEKLFF	TGTGCCTGGAGTGTTATGAGTAATGAAAAACTGTTTTTT
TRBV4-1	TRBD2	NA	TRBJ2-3	CASSQDKPRAGGTDTQYF	TGCGCCAGCAGCCAAGATAAACCCCGGGCGGGAGGGACAGATACGCAGTATTTT